This TCR beta chain originates from a study of blood T cells in healthy people across ages. This CDR3 is 16 amino acids long. Germline CDR1 and CDR2: DFQATT and SNEGSKA (reference sequence). The J segment lost 9 bases and the V segment lost 0 bases, leaving 12 bases of the junction unmatched. PBMCs were isolated at a quantity of at least 6.5 million per sample. This clonotype was recorded many times. Its antigen is undetermined. Study results and caveats: Diversity of TCR beta per million T cells declined in a roughly linear way with age. Researchers report that TCR beta diversity correlated strongly with naive T cell percentage.

Primed by a sample-barcoded 5' primer and a J-beta primer mix, a second PCR proceeded for roughly 7 to 12 cycles. MiXCR, applied by TCRdb to the 5' RACE reads, yields one record per CDR3 protein. The sample includes more than 800,000 distinct CDR3 sequences, 29% of them seen just once. Input material: blood. The J gene is TRBJ2-1, the V gene TRBV20-1; 9 nucleotides line up with TRBD2. The TCR sequence derives from a woman older than 75 in good health. The DNA of the CDR3 is TGCAGTGCTAGAGATCAATCACTAGCGGGCAACGGTGAGCAGTTCTTC. This gives the protein CSARDQSLAGNGEQFF.